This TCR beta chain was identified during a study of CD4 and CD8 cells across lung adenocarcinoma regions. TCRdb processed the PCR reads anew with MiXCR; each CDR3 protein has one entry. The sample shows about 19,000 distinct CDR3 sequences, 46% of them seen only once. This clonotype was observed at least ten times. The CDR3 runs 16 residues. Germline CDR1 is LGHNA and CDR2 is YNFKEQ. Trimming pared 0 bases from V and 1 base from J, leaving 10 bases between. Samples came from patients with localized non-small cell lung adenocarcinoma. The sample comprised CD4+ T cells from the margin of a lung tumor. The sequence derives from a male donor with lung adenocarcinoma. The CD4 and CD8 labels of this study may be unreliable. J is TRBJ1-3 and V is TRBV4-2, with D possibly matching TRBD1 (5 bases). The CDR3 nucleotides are TGTGCCAGCAGCCAAGAAGGGGCAGTTTCTGGAAACACCATATATTTT. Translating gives CASSQEGAVSGNTIYF.